Sequencing of this T cell receptor (beta chain) was carried out in a study of cytomegalovirus exposure and HLA in healthy donors. The study ran its PCR with 60 Vbeta and 13 Jbeta primers. Libraries were prepared by immunoSEQ multiplex PCR; TCRdb keeps only in-frame clonotypes and omits some of them. Of 200,000 to 250,000 clones in the sample, around 89% were seen once. Sample: PBMCs. This clonotype originated in a woman younger than 35 in good health and CMV-seronegative.

DNA of the CDR3: TGTGCCAGCAGCCTAGGGACTAGCGGGAGTTATGTGACCCAGTACTTC. Its translation: CASSLGTSGSYVTQYF. The chain joins TRBV11-2 to TRBJ2-5, with 14 bases identical to TRBD2. This CDR3 has 16 amino acids. The J segment lost 7 bases and the V segment lost 5 bases, leaving 9 bases of the junction unmatched. CDR1 SGHAT and CDR2 FQNNGV come from the germline V gene.